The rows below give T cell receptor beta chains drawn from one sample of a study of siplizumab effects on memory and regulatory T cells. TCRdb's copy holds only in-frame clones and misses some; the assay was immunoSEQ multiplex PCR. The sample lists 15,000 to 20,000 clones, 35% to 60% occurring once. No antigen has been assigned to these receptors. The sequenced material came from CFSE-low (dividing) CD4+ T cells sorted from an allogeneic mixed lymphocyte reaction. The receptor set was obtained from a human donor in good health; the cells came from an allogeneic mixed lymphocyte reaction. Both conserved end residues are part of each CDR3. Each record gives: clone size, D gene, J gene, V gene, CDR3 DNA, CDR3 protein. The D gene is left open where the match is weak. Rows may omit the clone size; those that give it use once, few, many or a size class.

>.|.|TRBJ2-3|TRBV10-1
TGCGCCAGCAGTTCCTCTATTGATACGCAGTATTTT
CASSSSIDTQYF
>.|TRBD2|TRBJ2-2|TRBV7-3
TGTGCCAGCAGAGATAGCGGGGGGGCCCACACCGGGGAGCTGTTTTTT
CASRDSGGAHTGELFF
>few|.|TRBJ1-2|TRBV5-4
TGTGCCAGCAGCTTGGGGGAAAACTATGGCTACACCTTC
CASSLGENYGYTF
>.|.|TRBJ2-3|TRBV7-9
TGTGCCAGCAGCTTAGAAGGTTCAGGAGCAGATACGCAGTATTTT
CASSLEGSGADTQYF
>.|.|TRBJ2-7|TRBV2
TGTGCCAGCAGTCCCGTCTCCTACGAGCAGTACTTC
CASSPVSYEQYF
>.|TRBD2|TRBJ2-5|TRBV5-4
TGTGCCAGCAGCAAAGAGACTAGCGGGGCAGAGACCCAGTACTTC
CASSKETSGAETQYF
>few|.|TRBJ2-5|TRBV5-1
TGCGCCAGCAGCTTGGGTGGCAGGGAAGAGACCCAGTACTTC
CASSLGGREETQYF
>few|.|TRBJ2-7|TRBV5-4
TGTGCCAGCAGCCGCGGCAGGGCCTACGAGCAGTACTTC
CASSRGRAYEQYF
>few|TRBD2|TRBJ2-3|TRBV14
TGTGCCAGCAGCAGAGGAGCGGGGGTCACAGATACGCAGTATTTT
CASSRGAGVTDTQYF
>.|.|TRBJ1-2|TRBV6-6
TGTGCCAGCAGTTATCGAGAAAGGGCCAACTATGGCTACACCTTC
CASSYRERANYGYTF
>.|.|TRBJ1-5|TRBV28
TGTGCCGGCGTGACAGTGAGCAATCAGCCCCAGCATTTT
CAGVTVSNQPQHF
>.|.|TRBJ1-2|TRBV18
TGTGCCAGCTCACCATCTCCGGCCGCGGCACTCTATGGCTACACCTTC
CASSPSPAAALYGYTF
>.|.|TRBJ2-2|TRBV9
TGTGCCAGCAGCGACTGGCCGACCGGGGAGCTGTTTTTT
CASSDWPTGELFF
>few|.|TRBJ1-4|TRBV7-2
TGTGCCAGCAGCTCCTACACAACTAATGAAAAACTGTTTTTT
CASSSYTTNEKLFF
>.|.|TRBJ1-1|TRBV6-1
TGTGCCAGCGGCCCTCAACCGAACACTGAAGCTTTCTTT
CASGPQPNTEAFF